This TCR beta chain was sequenced during a study of response to subunit inactivated influenza vaccine. TCRdb fed the RT-PCR reads into MiXCR, producing one record per CDR3 protein. The table records about 540,000 distinct CDR3 sequences, around 21% of them present only once. V shed 6 bases, J shed 5 bases, and the junction held 9 bases outside the gene matches. In germline, CDR1 is MNHNS, CDR2 SASEGT. The CDR3 is 15 amino acids. This clonotype occurred a few times. Another study also made use of these data, one on T cells expressing NK-cell markers. That paper states: UMI-tagged 5'RACE template switching yielded the TCR beta cDNA.

Sequenced material: CD4+ T cells sorted from PBMCs, taken roughly 13 days after vaccination. The clonotype comes from a middle-aged man who received an inactivated influenza vaccine. The chain couples TRBV6-1 to TRBJ2-2; 7 nucleotides match TRBD1. The CDR3 nucleotides are TGTGCCAGCAGAAAGCAGGGGGTGGCGACCGGGGAGCTGTTTTTT. Amino acid sequence: CASRKQGVATGELFF.